This note documents a single T cell receptor beta chain sequence. Antigen specificity is unknown. The data were obtained in a study of a mutant IDH1 vaccine in newly diagnosed glioma. The overall study: In weeks 1, 3, 5, 7, 11, 15, 19 and 23, patients were immunized, eight times in all. Earlier treatment was radiotherapy, temozolomide, or both, with most getting both.

Study observations and caveats: Most patients, 93.3%, showed vaccine-induced immune responses.

Profiled with immunoSEQ multiplex PCR; TCRdb holds only in-frame clones, not every one. The sample includes tens of thousands of clones, about 80% of them seen just once. Stated time point: week 11, during vaccination. Every vaccine dose comprised 300 ug of mutant IDH1 20-mer peptide plus topical imiquimod. Donors had new IDH1-mutant astrocytomas of WHO grade 3 or 4 (ATRX-lost). This clonotype was obtained from a man aged 25 to 40 with glioma. The sequenced sample was PBMCs, obtained from a glioma patient whose treatment included an IDH1 peptide vaccine.

CDR3 nucleotide sequence: TGTGCCTGGAGTAGACAGGGGCGTCAGCCCCAGCATTTT. It yields the protein CAWSRQGRQPQHF. This chain links TRBV30 with TRBJ1-5; 8 nucleotides agree with TRBD1. Trimming at V came to 2 bases and at J to 6 bases, leaving 3 bases not matched to a gene. The germline gives CDR1 GTSNPN, CDR2 SVGIG (reference sequence). The CDR3 sequence is 13 residues long. Together with reference TRBV30 and TRBJ1-5, the CDR3 gives the full variable domain: SQTIHQWPATLVQPVGSPLSLECTVEGTSNPNLYWYRQAAGRGLQLLFYSVGIGQISSEVPQNLSASRPQDRQFILSSKKLLLSDSGFYLCAWSRQGRQPQHFGDGTRLSIL.